The source of this T cell receptor (beta chain) is a study of cytomegalovirus exposure and HLA in healthy donors. Findings and caveats of the study: Most TCR sequences showed up rarely, but some public TCRs showed up in many donors. According to a subsequent analysis, TCR clusters from the first cohort were inclined to appear together in the 130 or so validation repertoires. The study labeled 164 TCR beta chains cytomegalovirus-associated. For cytomegalovirus status, the classifier reportedly gave diagnoses with high specificity and sensitivity.

In regard to this clone: Antigen specificity is unknown.

Trimming stripped 4 bases from V and 7 bases from J, with 12 bases between. CDR3 length: 13 amino acids. The germline V gene has CDR1 SGHRS and CDR2 YFSETQ. Assay: immunoSEQ multiplex PCR; the TCRdb copy retains only in-frame clones and omits some. The table lists 260,000 or so clones, around 87% of them singletons. The sequenced material came from PBMCs. The chain couples TRBV5-1 to TRBJ2-1, with D possibly TRBD2 on 6 matching bases. The clonotype was recovered from a man between 18 and 29 years old in good health and CMV-seronegative. The CDR3 is CASSEWGENEQFF. CDR3 bases: TGCGCCAGCAGCGAGTGGGGGGAAAATGAGCAGTTCTTC.